This T cell receptor (beta chain) is from a study of T cell changes during pregnancy in multiple sclerosis. The repertoire was sequenced with immunoSEQ multiplex PCR; TCRdb's copy has only in-frame clones and lacks some. The data hold roughly 32,000 clones, with roughly 90% observed a single time. With V trimmed by 4 bases and J by 0 bases, 7 bases remained unmatched. Germline V gene sequence: CDR1 SGHTA, CDR2 FQGNSA. The CDR3 runs 16 residues. The TCR was taken from a female donor with multiple sclerosis, enrolled in a pregnancy study. J is TRBJ2-3 and V is TRBV7-2; TRBD2 agrees at 7 bases. The sample was CD8+ T cells from peripheral blood mononuclear cells, taken in the third trimester of pregnancy. CDR3 loop: CASSWASSGSTDTQYF. In DNA form, the CDR3 reads TGTGCCAGCAGCTGGGCTTCTAGCGGAAGCACAGATACGCAGTATTTT. The entire variable domain, with the rest obtained from reference TRBV7-2 and TRBJ2-3, is as follows: GAGVSQSPSNKVTEKGKDVELRCDPISGHTALYWYRQSLGQGLEFLIYFQGNSAPDKSGLPSDRFSAERTGGSVSTLTIQRTQQEDSAVYLCASSWASSGSTDTQYFGPGTRLTVL.